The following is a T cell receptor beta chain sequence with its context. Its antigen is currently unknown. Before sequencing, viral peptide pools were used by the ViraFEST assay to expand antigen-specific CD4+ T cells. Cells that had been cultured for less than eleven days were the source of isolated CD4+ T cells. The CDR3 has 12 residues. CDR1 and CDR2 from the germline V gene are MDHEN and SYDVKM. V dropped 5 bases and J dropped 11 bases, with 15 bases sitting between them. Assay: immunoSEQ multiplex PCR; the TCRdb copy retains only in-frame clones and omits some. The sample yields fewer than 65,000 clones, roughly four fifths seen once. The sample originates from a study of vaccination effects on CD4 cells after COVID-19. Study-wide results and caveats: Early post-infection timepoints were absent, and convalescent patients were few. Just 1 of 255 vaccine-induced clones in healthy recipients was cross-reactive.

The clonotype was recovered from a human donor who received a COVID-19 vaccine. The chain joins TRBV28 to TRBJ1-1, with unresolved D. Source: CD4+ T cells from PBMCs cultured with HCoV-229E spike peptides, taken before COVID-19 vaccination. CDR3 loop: CASSEERLRAFF. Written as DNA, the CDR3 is TGTGCCAGCAGTGAAGAGAGATTAAGGGCTTTCTTT.